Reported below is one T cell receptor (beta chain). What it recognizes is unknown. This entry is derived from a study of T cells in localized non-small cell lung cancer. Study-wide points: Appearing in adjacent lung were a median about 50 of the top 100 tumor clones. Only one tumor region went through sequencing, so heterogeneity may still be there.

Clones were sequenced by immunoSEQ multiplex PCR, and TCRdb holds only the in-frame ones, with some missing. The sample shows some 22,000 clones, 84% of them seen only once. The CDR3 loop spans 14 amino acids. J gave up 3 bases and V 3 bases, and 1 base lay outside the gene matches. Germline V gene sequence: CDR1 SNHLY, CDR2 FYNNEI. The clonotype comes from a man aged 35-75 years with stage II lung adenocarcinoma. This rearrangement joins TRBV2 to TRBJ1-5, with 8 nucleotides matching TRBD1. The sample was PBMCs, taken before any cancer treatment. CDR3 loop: CASSEGQDNQPQHF. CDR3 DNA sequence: TGTGCCAGCAGTGAGGGACAGGACAATCAGCCCCAGCATTTT.